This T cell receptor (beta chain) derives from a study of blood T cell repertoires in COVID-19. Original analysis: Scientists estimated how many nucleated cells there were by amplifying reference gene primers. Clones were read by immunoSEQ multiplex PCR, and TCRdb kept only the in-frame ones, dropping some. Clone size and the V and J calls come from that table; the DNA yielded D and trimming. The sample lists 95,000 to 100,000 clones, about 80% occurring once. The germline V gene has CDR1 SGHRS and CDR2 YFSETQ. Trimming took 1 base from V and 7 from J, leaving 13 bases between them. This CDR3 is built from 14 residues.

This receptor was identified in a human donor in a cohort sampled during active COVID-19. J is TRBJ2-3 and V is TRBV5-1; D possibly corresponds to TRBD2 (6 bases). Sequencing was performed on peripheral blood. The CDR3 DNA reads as TGCGCCAGCAGCTTGCAGTTTCGCGGGAATACGCAGTATTTT. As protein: CASSLQFRGNTQYF.